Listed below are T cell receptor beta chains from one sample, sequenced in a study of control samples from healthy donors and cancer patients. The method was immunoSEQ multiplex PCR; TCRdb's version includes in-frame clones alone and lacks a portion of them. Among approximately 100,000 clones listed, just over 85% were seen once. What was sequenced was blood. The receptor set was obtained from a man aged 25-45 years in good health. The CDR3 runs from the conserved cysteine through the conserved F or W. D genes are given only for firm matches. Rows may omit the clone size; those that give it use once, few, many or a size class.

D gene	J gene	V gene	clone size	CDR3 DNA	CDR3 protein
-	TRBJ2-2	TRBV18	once	TGTGCCAGCTCGCCCACCCCCCGACAGCCGAACACCGGGGAGCTGTTTTTT	CASSPTPRQPNTGELFF
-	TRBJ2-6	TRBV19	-	TGTGCCAGTAGTATAGGAAGGTTGGGGGCCAACGTCCTGACTTTC	CASSIGRLGANVLTF
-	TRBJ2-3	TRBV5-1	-	TGCGCCAGCAGCTTACCAGTCACAGATACGCAGTATTTT	CASSLPVTDTQYF
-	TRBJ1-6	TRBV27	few	TGTGCCAGCAGCCCTGCGGCGGGTGCCTATAATTCACCCCTCCACTTT	CASSPAAGAYNSPLHF
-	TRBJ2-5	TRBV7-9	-	TGTGCCAGCAGCTTAGTGGCAAAAGAGAGGACCCAGTACTTC	CASSLVAKERTQYF
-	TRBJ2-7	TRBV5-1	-	TGCGCCAGCAGCTTGGATCTTGGGGCCACCTACGAGCAGTACTTC	CASSLDLGATYEQYF
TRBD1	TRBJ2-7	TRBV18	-	TGTGCCAGCTCACAGGACAGGGGGCTCGAGCAGTACTTC	CASSQDRGLEQYF
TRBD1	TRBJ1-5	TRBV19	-	TGTGCCACCAAGGGACAGGGTTTTGGCAATCAGCCCCAGCATTTT	CATKGQGFGNQPQHF
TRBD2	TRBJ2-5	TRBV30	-	TGTGCCTGGAGTTCTCTAGCGGTGTACCAAGAGACCCAGTACTTC	CAWSSLAVYQETQYF
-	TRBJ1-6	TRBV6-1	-	TGTGCCAGCAGTGAAGGGGGACACAGGGCGAATTCACCCCTCCACTTT	CASSEGGHRANSPLHF
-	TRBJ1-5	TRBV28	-	TGTGCCAGCACTCTAGGTAGGGGTCGGGGCCAGCCCCAGCATTTT	CASTLGRGRGQPQHF
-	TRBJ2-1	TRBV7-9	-	TGTGCCAGCAGCTCCGGGACGCCGTACAATGAGCAGTTCTTC	CASSSGTPYNEQFF
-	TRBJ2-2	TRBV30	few	TGTGCCTGGGCCGTTGGTAGGGCCGGGGAGCTGTTTTTT	CAWAVGRAGELFF
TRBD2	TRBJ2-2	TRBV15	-	TGTGCCACCAGGGGGACTAGCGGGAGTCAGGACACCGGGGAGCTGTTTTTT	CATRGTSGSQDTGELFF
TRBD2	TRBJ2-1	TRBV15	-	TGTGCCACCAGCAGAGAATTAGCGGGAGGTTCCTACAATGAGCAGTTCTTC	CATSRELAGGSYNEQFF
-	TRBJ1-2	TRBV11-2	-	TGTGCCAGCAGCTTAGGAGGATATGGCTACACCTTC	CASSLGGYGYTF
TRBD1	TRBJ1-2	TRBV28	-	TGTGCCAGCAGTTTCAGGGGGTATGGCTACACCTTC	CASSFRGYGYTF
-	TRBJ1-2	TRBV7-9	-	TGTGCCAGCAGCCTTTGGGTTGGGGACCGAGACTATGGCTACACCTTC	CASSLWVGDRDYGYTF
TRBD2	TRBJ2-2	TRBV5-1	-	TGCGCCAGCAGCTTGGTTTCGGGGCTAGCGGCCACCGGGGAGCTGTTTTTT	CASSLVSGLAATGELFF
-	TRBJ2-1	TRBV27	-	TGTGCCAGCAGTTCCCCACCGGAGCAAGCGAGTGGTGAGCAGTTCTTC	CASSSPPEQASGEQFF
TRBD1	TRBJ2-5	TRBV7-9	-	TGTGCCAGCAGCCTAGGGACAGGGGGTCAAGAGACCCAGTACTTC	CASSLGTGGQETQYF
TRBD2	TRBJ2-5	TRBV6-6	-	TGTGCCAGCAGCCAATTGGGGGAGGGTAAGACCCAGTACTTC	CASSQLGEGKTQYF
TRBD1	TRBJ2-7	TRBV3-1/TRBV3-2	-	TGTGCCAGCAGCCATCCCACAGGGGGCGGATACGAGCAGTACTTC	CASSHPTGGGYEQYF
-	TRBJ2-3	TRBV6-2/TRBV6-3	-	TGTGCCAGCAGCGACGTCCTTTATCGGTCAGATACGCAGTATTTT	CASSDVLYRSDTQYF
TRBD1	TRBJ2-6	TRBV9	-	TGTGCCAGCAGCGAGGGGACAGCAGGGGCCAACGTCCTGACTTTC	CASSEGTAGANVLTF
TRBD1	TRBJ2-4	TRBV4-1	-	TGCGCCAGCAGCCAAGAAAGAGGGACAGAGCAAGTTTACATTCAGTACTTC	CASSQERGTEQVYIQYF
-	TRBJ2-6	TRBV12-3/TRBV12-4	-	TGTGCCAGCAGTTTATCCGGGAGCCCCCTCCTGACTTTC	CASSLSGSPLLTF
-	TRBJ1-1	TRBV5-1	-	TGCGCCAGCAGACCTTCGACAGTTATGAACACTGAAGCTTTCTTT	CASRPSTVMNTEAFF
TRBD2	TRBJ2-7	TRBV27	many	TGTGCCAGCAGCAAGCTAGCGGGTCCATCCTACGAGCAGTACTTC	CASSKLAGPSYEQYF
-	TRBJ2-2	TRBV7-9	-	TGTGCCAGCAGCACCGGGGCGTCGAACACCGGGGAGCTGTTTTTT	CASSTGASNTGELFF
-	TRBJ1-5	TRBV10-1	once	TGCGCCAGCAGTGAAGGTTGGAATCAGCCCCAGCATTTT	CASSEGWNQPQHF
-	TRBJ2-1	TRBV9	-	TGTGCCAGCAGCGTAGGCGGAGCAGGCGTTCACAATGAGCAGTTCTTC	CASSVGGAGVHNEQFF
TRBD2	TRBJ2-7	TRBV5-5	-	TGTGCCAGCAGCTTGGACCATCTCGAGTGGGGAGGGCCCAACGAGCAGTACTTC	CASSLDHLEWGGPNEQYF
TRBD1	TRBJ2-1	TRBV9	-	TGTGCCAGCAGCGTAGCCGGGACAGACTACAATGAGCAGTTCTTC	CASSVAGTDYNEQFF
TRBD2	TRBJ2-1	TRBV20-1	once	TGCAGTGCTAGTCCCCCCGGGACTAGCTACAATGAGCAGTTCTTC	CSASPPGTSYNEQFF
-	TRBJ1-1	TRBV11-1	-	TGTGCCAGCAGCCCACAGGGCTGGAGGACTGAAGCTTTCTTT	CASSPQGWRTEAFF
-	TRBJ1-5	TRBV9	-	TGTGCCAGCAGCGTAGGGGGGGACTCGCGGCAGCATTTT	CASSVGGDSRQHF
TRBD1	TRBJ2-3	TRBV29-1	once	TGCAGCGTTACTTATTGGACAGGGCCGGGAGATACGCAGTATTTT	CSVTYWTGPGDTQYF
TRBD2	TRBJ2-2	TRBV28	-	TGTGCCAGCAGGGGGGGAGGGGCGGCCGGGGAGCTGTTTTTT	CASRGGGAAGELFF
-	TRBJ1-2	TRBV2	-	TGTGCCAGCAGTGAGTGGAGGGGCACTGGTAAAAGAGGTGGCTACACCTTC	CASSEWRGTGKRGGYTF
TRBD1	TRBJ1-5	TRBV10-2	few	TGCGCCAGCAGTGAGTGGGAGGGACAGGGCGGAGATCAGCCCCAGCATTTT	CASSEWEGQGGDQPQHF
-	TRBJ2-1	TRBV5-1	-	TGCGCCAGCAGCTGGATTGGGCGTAGCTCCTACAATGAGCAGTTCTTC	CASSWIGRSSYNEQFF
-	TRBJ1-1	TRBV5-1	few	TGCGCCAGCAGCTTGTCGGTGAACACTGAAGCTTTCTTT	CASSLSVNTEAFF
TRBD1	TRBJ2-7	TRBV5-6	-	TGTGCCAGCAGGAAGACAGGGGAACTCTACGAGCAGTACTTC	CASRKTGELYEQYF
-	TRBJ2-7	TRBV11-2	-	TGTGCCAGCAGCGCAGGGTGGCGCAGCTACGAGCAGTACTTC	CASSAGWRSYEQYF
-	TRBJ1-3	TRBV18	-	TGTGCCAGCTCACCTGCGGGGGCCTCTGGAAACACCATATATTTT	CASSPAGASGNTIYF
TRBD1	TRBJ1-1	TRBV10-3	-	TGTGCCATCAGTGAGCCTGGGACAGGGAAAGTGGAAGCTTTCTTT	CAISEPGTGKVEAFF
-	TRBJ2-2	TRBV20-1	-	TGCAGTGCTAGTTTTTTAGCCACGAACACCGGGGAGCTGTTTTTT	CSASFLATNTGELFF
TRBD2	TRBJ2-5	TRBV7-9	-	TGTGCCAGCACCCTAGCGGGGCAAGAGACCCAGTACTTC	CASTLAGQETQYF
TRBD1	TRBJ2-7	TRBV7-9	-	TGTGCCAGCAGCTTAGTTGGACAGGGGACAGTCTACGAGCAGTACTTC	CASSLVGQGTVYEQYF
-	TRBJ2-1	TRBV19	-	TGTGCCAGTAGGGGTTCTAACTACAATGAGCAGTTCTTC	CASRGSNYNEQFF
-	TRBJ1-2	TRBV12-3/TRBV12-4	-	TGTGCCAGCAGTTTCTTACAGGATGCTGGCTACACCTTC	CASSFLQDAGYTF
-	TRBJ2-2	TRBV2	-	TGTGCCAGCAACCTAGGGAACACCGGGGAGCTGTTTTTT	CASNLGNTGELFF